The 14 T cell receptor beta chains listed next were all sequenced from one sample in a study of T cell responses to AZD1222 COVID-19 vaccine. Data came from immunoSEQ multiplex PCR; TCRdb stores just in-frame clones and leaves some out. Among about 73,000 clones listed, approximately 92% were seen once. The specimen comprised peripheral blood, sampled 28 days after the second AZD1222 dose. All receptors come from an adult who received the AZD1222 COVID-19 vaccine.

The gene calls are TRBV6-2 or TRBV6-3 and TRBJ2-4; 12 nucleotides line up with TRBD2. Germline V gives CDR1 MNHEY, CDR2 SVGEGT. The CDR3 extends over 18 amino acids. The trim removed 4 bases at V and 8 bases at J, leaving 15 bases unmatched. CDR3 DNA sequence: TGTGCCAGCAGTTCCCAGACTCTAGCGGGGGGGCCCGTTGACATTCAGTACTTC. Translation gives CASSSQTLAGGPVDIQYF.

This clone was detected once. The rearrangement uses TRBV15 and TRBJ2-2, with D possibly TRBD2 on 5 matching bases. The CDR3 has 15 residues. Trimming took off 1 base at V and 6 bases at J, with 12 bases between the two ends. The germline CDR1 and CDR2 sequences are LNHNV and YYDKDF (reference sequence). Here the CDR3 reads CATSRGGVGAGELFF. In DNA, the CDR3 is TGTGCCACCAGCAGAGGGGGAGTCGGGGCCGGGGAGCTGTTTTTT.

The genes are TRBV19 and TRBJ2-1, with 8 bases identical to TRBD1. V lost 4 bases, J lost 6 bases, and 11 bases stayed unmatched. The CDR3 is 16 amino acids. Germline lookup yields CDR1 LNHDA and CDR2 SQIVND (reference sequence). For the CDR3, the DNA is TGTGCCAGTAGTACTCGGGACAGGCGGTCTTCCAATGAGCAGTTCTTC. Encoded protein: CASSTRDRRSSNEQFF.

The V call is TRBV6-5, the J call TRBJ1-1, with D possibly TRBD1 on 6 matching bases. The CDR3 loop spans 15 amino acids. Germline loops: CDR1 MNHEY, CDR2 SVGAGI. V lost 7 bases and J 1 base, leaving 16 bases between the germline ends. The CDR3 DNA follows: TGTGCCAGCAATCAATACCTGGGACAGAACACTGAAGCTTTCTTT. It yields the protein CASNQYLGQNTEAFF.

CDR3 sequence (DNA): TGTGCCAGTAGTATAGCCCCCGATTTGGACACTGAAGCTTTCTTT. It is translated as CASSIAPDLDTEAFF. V is TRBV19 and J is TRBJ1-1; D ambiguous. This CDR3 comprises 15 residues. Per the germline V gene, CDR1 is LNHDA and CDR2 is SQIVND (reference sequence). Trimming pared 1 base from V and 3 bases from J, leaving 12 bases between.

The gene calls are TRBV13 and TRBJ1-1; D is ambiguous. The V end lost 5 bases, the J end lost 1 base, and 14 bases lay between the germline ends. The CDR3 has 15 residues. Looked up from germline, CDR1 is PRHDT and CDR2 is FYEKMQ (reference sequence). CDR3 region: CASSPSTSWNTEAFF. The CDR3 bases are TGTGCCAGCAGCCCATCAACTAGTTGGAACACTGAAGCTTTCTTT.

J is TRBJ2-3 and V is TRBV5-4, with 9 bases matching TRBD1. With V trimmed by 8 bases and J by 6 bases, 7 bases remained unmatched. The germline V gene has CDR1 SGHNT and CDR2 YYREEE (reference sequence). The CDR3 is 13 residues long. This CDR3 reads CASKQGATDTQYF. CDR3 coding DNA: TGTGCCAGTAAACAGGGGGCGACTGATACGCAGTATTTT.

This chain uses TRBV7-2 with TRBJ1-1; the D is unclear. Germline V gives CDR1 SGHTA, CDR2 FQGNSA. The V end lost 1 base, the J end lost 8 bases, and 14 bases lay between the germline ends. The CDR3 runs 14 residues. The CDR3 DNA follows: TGTGCCAGCAGCTTAGGATCCAGGCCCCGAGAAGCTTTCTTT. This translates into CASSLGSRPREAFF.

This chain links TRBV7-9 with TRBJ1-1; D is unresolved. V was trimmed by 6 bases and J by 6 bases, leaving 14 bases between them. This CDR3 has 13 residues. The germline gives CDR1 SEHNR, CDR2 FQNEAQ (reference sequence). This CDR3 is CASRSPAAPEAFF. The CDR3 DNA reads as TGTGCCAGCAGGTCTCCTGCTGCGCCTGAAGCTTTCTTT.

This clone has a handful of counts. This chain joins TRBV29-1 and TRBJ1-2; weak D call: TRBD1 (5 bases). The CDR3 runs to 13 residues. Germline V lookup: CDR1 SQVTM, CDR2 ANQGSEA. Between the trimmed V and J ends, which lost 1 base and 8 bases, there was a span of 14 bases. CDR3 in amino acids: CSVEAMVGVGYTF. The CDR3 nucleotides read TGCAGCGTTGAAGCAATGGTAGGGGTAGGCTACACCTTC.

This clone was seen only once. J is TRBJ2-4 and V is TRBV27, with D possibly being TRBD1 (6 bases). Germline V lookup: CDR1 MNHEY, CDR2 SMNVEV (reference sequence). The CDR3 is made up of 14 amino acids. V shed 5 bases and J shed 6 bases, with 14 bases lying between them. CDR3 DNA: TGTGCCAGCAGTACCCGGACAGTTAGAAACATTCAGTACTTC. This translates into CASSTRTVRNIQYF.

About this clone: The sample holds other DNA sequences that translate to the same CDR3. This sequence joins TRBV5-4 and TRBJ2-7; 7 bases align to TRBD1. This CDR3 comprises 14 residues. V shed 4 bases, J shed 0 bases, and the junction held 4 bases outside the gene matches. The germline CDR1 and CDR2 sequences are SGHNT and YYREEE (reference sequence). CDR3 in amino acids: CASSQGQNSYEQYF. As DNA, the CDR3 is TGTGCCAGCAGCCAGGGACAGAACTCCTACGAGCAGTACTTC.

The V and J genes are TRBV9 and TRBJ2-5; 7 bases agree with TRBD2. This CDR3 region has 13 residues. Per germline, CDR1 SGDLS and CDR2 YYNGEE. Unmatched junction bases numbered 1, after V lost 3 bases and J lost 2 bases. The CDR3 reads CASSGTRQETQYF. Here the CDR3 DNA reads TGTGCCAGCAGCGGGACTAGACAAGAGACCCAGTACTTC. Full variable domain (missing parts from reference TRBV9 and TRBJ2-5): DSGVTQTPKHLITATGQRVTLRCSPRSGDLSVYWYQQSLDQGLQFLIQYYNGEERAKGNILERFSAQQFPDLHSELNLSSLELGDSALYFCASSGTRQETQYFGPGTRLLVL.

V usage is TRBV9 and J usage is TRBJ2-7; tentative D call: TRBD2 (6 bases). There are 11 residues in the CDR3. V lost 2 bases and J 6 bases, leaving 6 bases between the germline ends. In germline, CDR1 is SGDLS, CDR2 YYNGEE. The CDR3 coding sequence is TGTGCCAGCAGCGTCGGGGGCGAGCAGTACTTC. This sequence encodes CASSVGGEQYF.